The present T cell receptor beta chain was sequenced within a study of molecular identifiers for immune sequencing clone quantification. As for the study in general: Four of five splits of RNA from roughly 20,000 or 100,000 naive CD8 cells were sequenced in replicates.

The ends lost 0 bases at V and 5 bases at J; junction bases unmatched: 3. CDR1 and CDR2 (germline): DFQATT, SNEGSKA (reference sequence). The CDR3 consists of 15 residues. TCRdb fed the PCR reads into MiXCR, producing one record per CDR3 protein. The repertoire has about 510,000 distinct CDR3 sequences, 20% to 25% of them found once; the top ten carry 0.65% to 0.95%. About this clonotype itself: The antigen remains undetermined.

Findings and caveats of the study: Identical TCR molecules that share a barcode could lead to an underestimation of highly expanded clone sizes.

Naive CD8 libraries used 20,000 to 1,000,000 sorted cells and 10%, 30% or 50% RNA. What was sequenced was naive CD8+ T cells from blood, with Jurkat cell RNA spiked in. Subset given: FACS-sorted CD8+CD4-CCR7+CD45RA+ naive T cells. The clonotype was recovered from a human donor in good health. Some libraries in this study had Jurkat cell RNA spiked in. This rearrangement joins TRBV20-1 to TRBJ2-2, with 10 bases that match TRBD2. CDR3 protein: CSARDVAGGTGELFF. CDR3 bases: TGCAGTGCTAGAGATGTAGCGGGAGGAACCGGGGAGCTGTTTTTT.